A selection of T cell receptor beta chains follows, all from one sample in a study of blood T cell repertoires in COVID-19. Method: immunoSEQ multiplex PCR; TCRdb's copy keeps in-frame clones and lacks some. The sample consists of around 480,000 clones, roughly 88% of them appearing once. The source material was peripheral blood. The receptors here all came from a woman between 50 and 59 years old with COVID-19, enrolled during active disease. CDR3s leave out the opening cysteine and the closing phenylalanine or tryptophan.

v_call: TRBV5-1; cdr3_length: 12; j_call: TRBJ2-7; cdr3_aa: ASSSRQDPYEQY
v_call: TRBV18; cdr3_length: 14; j_call: TRBJ1-1; cdr3_aa: ASSPRSIGMDTEAF
v_call: TRBV4-1; cdr3_length: 13; j_call: TRBJ2-5; cdr3_aa: ASSQETAFQETQY
v_call: TRBV6-1; cdr3_length: 12; j_call: TRBJ1-5; cdr3_aa: ASSESGRHQPQH
v_call: TRBV2; cdr3_length: 17; j_call: TRBJ2-7; cdr3_aa: ASSDGAFGRGGGPYEQY
v_call: TRBV27; cdr3_length: 11; j_call: TRBJ2-6; cdr3_aa: ASTPSGANVLT
v_call: TRBV4-2; cdr3_length: 17; j_call: TRBJ2-3; cdr3_aa: ASSQDLSYSGGAPDTQY
v_call: TRBV5-6; cdr3_length: 14; j_call: TRBJ1-5; cdr3_aa: ASSLGPVYSNQPQH
v_call: TRBV5-1; cdr3_length: 10; j_call: TRBJ1-2; cdr3_aa: ASSADRHGYT
v_call: TRBV10-3; cdr3_length: 14; j_call: TRBJ2-2; cdr3_aa: AISVSGGLNTGELF
v_call: TRBV5-6; cdr3_length: 12; j_call: TRBJ2-7; cdr3_aa: ASSLVGGTYEQY
v_call: TRBV7-9; cdr3_length: 10; j_call: TRBJ2-7; cdr3_aa: ASSFTGNEQY
v_call: TRBV5-1; cdr3_length: 14; j_call: TRBJ2-3; cdr3_aa: ASSLDGLPGTDTQY
v_call: TRBV19; cdr3_length: 12; j_call: TRBJ1-4; cdr3_aa: ASTTTMTNEKLF
v_call: TRBV12-3/TRBV12-4; cdr3_length: 11; j_call: TRBJ1-2; cdr3_aa: ASTNPGGGGYT
v_call: TRBV24-1; cdr3_length: 16; j_call: TRBJ2-3; cdr3_aa: ATSDPGTGGGGTDTQY
v_call: TRBV5-1; cdr3_length: 12; j_call: TRBJ1-4; cdr3_aa: ASSPGNTNEKLF
v_call: TRBV19; cdr3_length: 11; j_call: TRBJ2-7; cdr3_aa: ASSITGAYEQY
v_call: TRBV3-1/TRBV3-2; cdr3_length: 13; j_call: TRBJ1-1; cdr3_aa: ASKRTGASNTEAF
v_call: TRBV2; cdr3_length: 11; j_call: TRBJ2-2; cdr3_aa: ASSEQVGGELF
v_call: TRBV5-1; cdr3_length: 14; j_call: TRBJ2-1; cdr3_aa: ASSLQTGKPYNEQF
v_call: TRBV6-5; cdr3_length: 11; j_call: TRBJ1-1; cdr3_aa: ASSYRVSTEAF
v_call: TRBV5-6; cdr3_length: 11; j_call: TRBJ1-1; cdr3_aa: ASSLGRGDEAF
v_call: TRBV9; cdr3_length: 12; j_call: TRBJ1-2; cdr3_aa: ASMPQGGAGGYT
v_call: TRBV2; cdr3_length: 11; j_call: TRBJ1-5; cdr3_aa: ASSEGQGQPQH
v_call: TRBV5-6; cdr3_length: 13; j_call: TRBJ2-5; cdr3_aa: ASSSLAGGPETQY
v_call: TRBV19; cdr3_length: 11; j_call: TRBJ1-1; cdr3_aa: ASRQLIRSEAF
v_call: TRBV6-5; cdr3_length: 10; j_call: TRBJ1-1; cdr3_aa: ATSRRNTEAF
v_call: TRBV4-1; cdr3_length: 16; j_call: TRBJ1-2; cdr3_aa: ASSQVLRTTGFGYGYT
v_call: TRBV18; cdr3_length: 13; j_call: TRBJ1-4; cdr3_aa: ASSPRQAGGEKLF
v_call: TRBV5-1; cdr3_length: 12; j_call: TRBJ2-2; cdr3_aa: ASSPRGSTGELF
v_call: TRBV5-4; cdr3_length: 13; j_call: TRBJ1-2; cdr3_aa: ASSARTGAGYGYT
v_call: TRBV6-5; cdr3_length: 12; j_call: TRBJ2-3; cdr3_aa: ASSLRTRRDTQY
v_call: TRBV13; cdr3_length: 10; j_call: TRBJ1-6; cdr3_aa: ASSPLNSPLH
v_call: TRBV9; cdr3_length: 13; j_call: TRBJ2-1; cdr3_aa: ASSEGGSGGNEQF
v_call: TRBV25-1; cdr3_length: 12; j_call: TRBJ1-1; cdr3_aa: ASSEYRAGPEAF
v_call: TRBV28; cdr3_length: 11; j_call: TRBJ1-5; cdr3_aa: ASKTGGNQPQH
v_call: TRBV2; cdr3_length: 9; j_call: TRBJ2-1; cdr3_aa: ASSAGGEQF
v_call: TRBV15; cdr3_length: 14; j_call: TRBJ1-6; cdr3_aa: ATSSDRTGVNSPLH
v_call: TRBV5-1; cdr3_length: 12; j_call: TRBJ2-5; cdr3_aa: ASSFSGGRETQY
v_call: TRBV25-1; cdr3_length: 12; j_call: TRBJ2-7; cdr3_aa: ASSGSGSLYEQY
v_call: TRBV18; cdr3_length: 12; j_call: TRBJ2-1; cdr3_aa: ASSLGHSPHEQF
v_call: TRBV19; cdr3_length: 14; j_call: TRBJ1-3; cdr3_aa: ASSIHETIYRNTIY
v_call: TRBV7-8; cdr3_length: 13; j_call: TRBJ2-7; cdr3_aa: ASSLEGGASYEQY
v_call: TRBV12-3/TRBV12-4; cdr3_length: 11; j_call: TRBJ1-2; cdr3_aa: ASSLAQGYGYT
v_call: TRBV5-1; cdr3_length: 12; j_call: TRBJ2-1; cdr3_aa: ASSLATANNEQF
v_call: TRBV9; cdr3_length: 13; j_call: TRBJ1-3; cdr3_aa: ASSAAGGTGNTIY